This entry is about one TCR beta chain. This clonotype was seen more than once but under ten times. Its antigen remains undetermined. Per-nucleotide qualities are absent, and no much larger clonotype sits a single base away. This sample was taken from a study of human T cells and chemical hapten exposure (dated by TCRdb to 2020 to 2022). Regarding the study in general: For sensitization, 2% DPC in acetone was applied to a 2 cm by 2 cm area of upper inner arm skin. Libraries were pooled for sequencing, and per-sample TCR yields varied mainly because of small differences in library volumes within the pool. Patient blood was sampled pre-sensitization (week 0) and at 2, 6 and about 24 weeks after DPC sensitization. Alopecia areata with under or over 50% scalp involvement, alopecia totalis and alopecia universalis were represented in the patient cohort, which was mostly female. The study tracked peripheral blood TCR repertoire changes in vivo during primary and secondary sensitization to the hapten diphenylcyclopropenone (DPC) in alopecia patients. Patch testing was done on the upper back using Finn chambers containing 0.01% DPC, and results were scored after 6 days according to International Contact Dermatitis Research Group standards. Throughout the approximately 24-week study period, patients were also given weekly therapeutic DPC doses on the scalp. Twenty-nine alopecia patients provided blood for TCR sequencing at one to four time points (pre-sensitization, 2, 6 and 24 weeks).

Broad study findings and their caveats: Significantly more large CDR3 similarity clusters were formed by expanded TCRs than by pre-sensitization or healthy control sets, consistent with antigen-driven responses. All patients had alopecia, a presumed autoimmune disease, so their immune response might differ from that of healthy individuals. After repeated subsampling, the strength of the expansion versus patch-test correlation and the threshold at which it became significant changed. No change with DPC sensitization was found in the number of TCRs above 1 in 1000 frequency, and no evidence of global repertoire structure alterations was found. Patch test score correlated positively with the number of PT1 expanded TCRs, reaching significance at thresholds 8, 16 and 32 but not at 4.

According to the study, the label for this sample's time point signals: pre-sensitization, week 0. The label giving this sample's treatment or condition can be read as: therapeutic diphenylcyclopropenone sensitization with weekly scalp DPC. At each patch-test visit, blood was drawn before the patch test was applied. To be eligible, patients had to be aged 18 to 70, diagnosed with alopecia and judged suitable for DPC therapy, while pregnant patients were excluded. Total RNA was extracted from unfractionated whole blood collected in Tempus Blood RNA tubes. Library generation was performed with RACE. Sequenced on a NextSeq 500. During library preparation, unique molecular identifiers were attached to individual cDNA molecules so that TCRs could be counted in a quantitative, reproducible way. Both TCR alpha and TCR beta chains were sequenced from each blood RNA sample. As for how the authors treated the data: A median of approximately 96,000 TCRs per sample was observed, with a range of about 20,000 to 700,000. The Decombinator software suite was used to annotate V, J and CDR3 in the TCR reads. For PS versus PT1 abundance plots, all samples were subsampled to the same number of TCRs (28,000). TCRs were defined as expanded if absent before sensitization and observed at least eight times at the 2-week time point. The raw public data were reprocessed by TCRdb itself: fastp quality trimming at Q25, MiXCR clonotype calling, in-frame beta chains only. When rows share a CDR3 protein, they turn into one entry using the most common DNA and genes. These V and J calls derive from TCRdb rather than the authors' analysis. Present in this sample are 62,000 or so distinct CDR3 sequences, 9.5% to 12% of which were seen just once. The ten largest make up approximately 4.7% of the sample.

This clonotype originated in a woman aged 50 to 65 with alopecia areata. Some clones in this sample may be carry-over from other donors' samples. The specimen comprised whole blood, sampled in connection with sensitization to the hapten diphenylcyclopropenone (DPC).

In nucleotides, the sequence is TGCAGCGTTGCGAGGGGGAACACTGAAGCTTTCTTT. Translated, this gives CSVARGNTEAFF. This receptor chain uses TRBV29-1 and TRBJ1-1; 5 matching bases give a weak D call of TRBD1. V drops 4 bases and J drops 1 base, leaving 7 bases in between. CDR1 and CDR2, looked up from the germline V gene, are SQVTM and ANQGSEA. The CDR3 holds 12 amino acids from the cysteine to the phenylalanine. The kept DNA is CDR3 alone, 36 bases in frame from the first base.